This T cell receptor (beta chain) was identified in a study of T cell responses to AZD1222 COVID-19 vaccine. Overall study results and limits: After two AZD1222 doses, spike-specific TCR breadth and depth rose versus day 0. Donor demographics were predominantly white British with a female majority; clonal diversity may be underestimated. Every sample of the repertoires postdated the peak T cell response. The number of AZD1222 recipients seropositive at baseline was only 5 to 7.

This table comes from immunoSEQ multiplex PCR, and its TCRdb copy is limited to in-frame clones, with some not included. The repertoire holds about 83,000 clones, with around 87% as singletons. This clone was detected only once. Its matching antigen is unknown. At one end, the junction sequence differs from germline, possibly due to a read error. This receptor was identified in an adult in good health. The material sequenced was peripheral blood, taken on day 0 of MenACWY control vaccination.

Written as DNA, the CDR3 is TGTGCCAGCAGCGAAGGGACAGGGAGTTTGGCTTTCTTT. It yields the protein CASSEGTGSLAFF. The rearrangement links TRBV2 to TRBJ1-1, with TRBD1 matching 9 bases. The germline V gene has CDR1 SNHLY and CDR2 FYNNEI. This CDR3 contains 13 residues.